The clone carrying this T cell receptor (beta chain) was seen a handful of times. These data originate in a study of T-cell reconstitution after alpha-beta-depleted transplantation in children. Unique molecular identifiers were used in preparing the TCRbeta library. From the PCR reads, TCRdb called clonotypes with MiXCR, one entry per CDR3 protein. The repertoire consists of about 500,000 distinct CDR3 sequences, with roughly 33% occurring once and the leading ten covering 2% to 3%. The sequence came from a human donor who donated a stem cell graft to a child with aplastic anemia. Specimen: PBMCs from the stem cell graft donor, collected from the stem cell graft.

In DNA form, the CDR3 reads TGTGCCAGTAGTATAGTAGGGCTAGCGGCAGATTATAATGAGCAGTTCTTC. It specifies CASSIVGLAADYNEQFF. The rearrangement uses TRBV19 and TRBJ2-1; 7 nucleotides agree with TRBD2. CDR3 length: 17 amino acids. Germline V CDR1 and CDR2: LNHDA, SQIVND (reference sequence). The junction had 13 bases not matched to a gene; V was cut back by 1 base and J by 7 bases.